The present T cell receptor beta chain was sequenced within a study of molecular identifiers for immune sequencing clone quantification. Across the study: For replicates, RNA isolated from roughly 21,000 or 96,000 naive CD8 cells was divided into five portions, of which four were sequenced.

Previously reported methods and listed TCR primers produced the bulk TCR libraries. MiXCR was run by TCRdb on the PCR reads, yielding one entry per CDR3 protein. This sample carries about 65,000 distinct CDR3 sequences, less than 20% of them seen once, and the ten largest clones take around 1.5%. This CDR3 region has 14 residues. CDR1 and CDR2 from the germline V gene are SNHLY and FYNNEI. Note on this clonotype: A read error may account for a junction end that differs from germline.

The authors gated naive CD8 T cells as CD8+CD4-CCR7+CD45RA+ for sorting. The J gene is TRBJ2-5, the V gene TRBV2; possibly TRBD1 for D (5 bases). Sequencing was performed on naive CD8+ T cells from blood, with Jurkat cell RNA spiked in. This sample's subset: FACS-sorted CD8+CD4-CCR7+CD45RA+ naive T cells. This receptor was taken from a human donor in good health. Some libraries in this study had Jurkat cell RNA spiked in. CDR3 sequence reads: CASSVPGPQGTQYF. In DNA, the CDR3 is TGTGCCAGCAGTGTCCCAGGGCCCCAAGGGACCCAGTACTTC.